The 32 T cell receptor beta chains below were found in one sample sequenced in a study of control samples from healthy donors and cancer patients. The table came from immunoSEQ multiplex PCR; TCRdb's copy has only in-frame clones and leaves some out. Of over 100,000 clones listed, more than 85% are singletons. The sample taken for sequencing was blood. The receptors were gathered from a woman aged 50 to 60 in good health.

DNA of the CDR3: TGTGCCAGCAACCACGGGCAGGGGGCCTACGAGCAGTACTTC. Amino acids: CASNHGQGAYEQYF. The rearrangement joins TRBV3-1 (or the pseudogene TRBV3-2) to TRBJ2-7, with TRBD1 identical over 7 bases. Per the germline V gene, CDR1 is LGHDT and CDR2 is YNNKEL (reference sequence). This CDR3 spans 14 amino acids. The junction had 8 bases not matched to a gene; V was cut back by 7 bases and J by 2 bases.

This sequence joins TRBV10-3 and TRBJ1-5, with TRBD1 matching 10 bases. CDR3 length: 15 amino acids. The V gene end was trimmed by 6 bases and the J gene end by 7 bases; junction bases not matched to a gene: 9. Germline values: CDR1 ENHRY, CDR2 SYGVKD. CDR3 residues: CAIRAGTGARQPQHF. CDR3 in DNA: TGTGCCATCAGAGCTGGGACAGGGGCCAGGCAGCCCCAGCATTTT.

CDR3 sequence reads: CASSIGYYTEAFF. CDR3 in DNA: TGTGCCAGTAGTATTGGGTATTACACTGAAGCTTTCTTT. The chain links TRBV19 to TRBJ1-1; D not certain. CDR3 length: 13 residues. V lost 3 bases to trimming and J lost 3 bases, with 8 bases between them. From germline, CDR1 is LNHDA and CDR2 SQIVND (reference sequence).

The chain combines TRBV4-1 with TRBJ2-1; D not certain. There are 11 residues in the CDR3. Looked up from germline, CDR1 is MGHRA and CDR2 is YSYEKL. Trimming stripped 4 bases from V and 9 bases from J, with 7 bases between. CDR3 nucleotides: TGCGCCAGCAGCCTCCCCGGTGAGCAGTTCTTC. Residues: CASSLPGEQFF.

The chain uses TRBV4-1 and TRBJ1-5; D not certain. The CDR3 runs to 17 residues. Trimming shortened V by 0 bases and J by 1 base, and 13 bases separated the two germline ends. The germline V gene has CDR1 MGHRA and CDR2 YSYEKL. The CDR3 loop is CASSQDLFRISNQPQHF. CDR3 in DNA: TGCGCCAGCAGCCAAGACCTTTTTAGGATCAGCAATCAGCCCCAGCATTTT.

The V gene is TRBV9, the J gene TRBJ2-2, with TRBD1 matching 7 bases. There are 16 residues in the CDR3. Germline CDR1 is SGDLS and CDR2 is YYNGEE. The J segment lost 1 base and the V segment lost 3 bases, leaving 6 bases of the junction unmatched. In DNA form, the CDR3 reads TGTGCCAGCAGCGCCCGACAGGGCGGGAACACCGGGGAGCTGTTTTTT. Its protein product is CASSARQGGNTGELFF. Looking up the rest from reference TRBV9 and TRBJ2-2 gives the full variable domain: DSGVTQTPKHLITATGQRVTLRCSPRSGDLSVYWYQQSLDQGLQFLIQYYNGEERAKGNILERFSAQQFPDLHSELNLSSLELGDSALYFCASSARQGGNTGELFFGEGSRLTVL.

The V gene is TRBV3-1 (or the pseudogene TRBV3-2), the J gene TRBJ1-3; unclear D gene. With 11 bases removed from V and 4 bases from J, the gap between germline ends came to 9 bases. This CDR3 is 11 amino acids long. In germline, CDR1 is LGHDT, CDR2 YNNKEL (reference sequence). The chain's CDR3 is CACSSGNTIYF. In DNA, the CDR3 is TGTGCCTGTAGTAGCGGAAACACCATATATTTT.

This clone turned up a few times. For the CDR3, the DNA is TGTGCCAGCAGCCGCGGACTTGGAAGGGAGCAGTACTTC. Amino acids: CASSRGLGREQYF. This chain links TRBV14 with TRBJ2-7, with D perhaps TRBD2 (5 bases). Germline values: CDR1 SGHDN, CDR2 FVKESK. The CDR3 contains 13 residues. The V end was cut by 4 bases, the J end by 7 bases, with 14 bases between.

The chain uses TRBV7-2 and TRBJ2-7; 7 bases match TRBD2. The CDR3 is 15 residues long. Germline assignment: CDR1 SGHTA and CDR2 FQGNSA. With 2 bases clipped from V and 2 bases from J, the junction kept 6 bases outside the gene matches. CDR3: CASSLMPSGTYEQYV. In DNA, the CDR3 is TGTGCCAGCAGCTTAATGCCTAGCGGAACCTACGAGCAGTACGTC.

The V and J genes are TRBV7-7 and TRBJ2-1; no definite D call. In germline, CDR1 is SSHAT, CDR2 FNYEAQ (reference sequence). The CDR3 loop spans 15 amino acids. Between the trimmed V and J ends, which lost 2 bases and 1 base, there was a span of 9 bases. The CDR3 reads CASSLTDGSYNEQFF. CDR3 sequence (DNA): TGTGCCAGCAGCTTAACTGACGGGTCCTACAATGAGCAGTTCTTC.

The chain recombines TRBV30 with TRBJ2-6, with D perhaps matching TRBD1 (6 bases). V gave up 3 bases and J gave up 0 bases, with 9 bases separating them. The CDR3 runs 15 residues. The V gene's germline CDR1 is GTSNPN and CDR2 SVGIG (reference sequence). CDR3 coding DNA: TGTGCCTGGAGCGAACAGGGCTCTGGGGCCAACGTCCTGACTTTC. It specifies CAWSEQGSGANVLTF.

The chain joins TRBV6-6 to TRBJ1-4; no definite D call. V lost 4 bases to trimming and J lost 5 bases, with 8 bases between them. The germline V gene has CDR1 MNHNY and CDR2 SVGAGI (reference sequence). This CDR3 spans 13 amino acids. In DNA, the CDR3 is TGTGCCAGCAGTTTGGACTGGAATGAAAAACTGTTTTTT. Translating it yields CASSLDWNEKLFF.

The J gene is TRBJ2-1, the V gene TRBV5-4; 10 bases line up with TRBD2. Germline V gene lookup returns CDR1 SGHNT and CDR2 YYREEE (reference sequence). The J segment lost 1 base and the V segment lost 4 bases, leaving 5 bases of the junction unmatched. The CDR3 has 16 amino acids. CDR3 sequence reads: CASSPSGGWSYNEQFF. The DNA of the CDR3 is TGTGCCAGCAGCCCTAGCGGGGGTTGGTCCTACAATGAGCAGTTCTTC.

This sequence joins TRBV11-2 and TRBJ1-5; TRBD1 is a possible D gene (5 bases). V dropped 5 bases and J dropped 9 bases, with 20 bases sitting between them. Germline lookup yields CDR1 SGHAT and CDR2 FQNNGV. The CDR3 has 15 residues. The CDR3 region has the DNA TGTGCCAGCAGCGCCTTAAATGGGGGGGGGTCGCCCCAGCATTTT. It encodes CASSALNGGGSPQHF.

This clone was counted once. This chain connects TRBV29-1 to TRBJ1-1; possibly TRBD1 for D (5 bases). V was clipped by 4 bases and J by 4 bases, with 19 bases between them. Germline lookup yields CDR1 SQVTM and CDR2 ANQGSEA. The CDR3 sequence is 15 residues long. The CDR3: CSVGRGSGPITEAFF. DNA of the CDR3: TGCAGCGTTGGCCGGGGGTCTGGCCCAATCACTGAAGCTTTCTTT.

The V and J genes are TRBV19 and TRBJ2-5, with TRBD2 identical over 10 bases. The ends lost 2 bases at V and 4 bases at J; junction bases unmatched: 19. Germline V gene lookup returns CDR1 LNHDA and CDR2 SQIVND (reference sequence). This CDR3 has 20 amino acids. The DNA of the CDR3 is TGTGCCAGTAGTATATACCCCCCCGGAGCGGGAGGGCCGAGAGGAGAGACCCAGTACTTC. Residues: CASSIYPPGAGGPRGETQYF.

The chain combines TRBV19 with TRBJ1-2; the D is unclear. This CDR3 spans 13 amino acids. Looked up from germline, CDR1 is LNHDA and CDR2 is SQIVND (reference sequence). Trimming shortened V by 7 bases and J by 2 bases, and 11 bases separated the two germline ends. DNA for the CDR3: TGTGCCAGTACGGTGGAGTCCAACTATGGCTACACCTTC. Its translation is CASTVESNYGYTF. Looking up the rest from reference TRBV19 and TRBJ1-2 gives the full variable domain: DGGITQSPKYLFRKEGQNVTLSCEQNLNHDAMYWYRQDPGQGLRLIYYSQIVNDFQKGDIAEGYSVSREKKESFPLTVTSAQKNPTAFYLCASTVESNYGYTFGSGTRLTVV.

This clone was recorded only once. The chain recombines TRBV10-2 with TRBJ1-1; D is possibly TRBD1 (6 bases). The V and J ends lost 2 bases and 2 bases respectively, with 18 bases between them. CDR1 is WSHSY, CDR2 SAAADI, per germline. The CDR3 consists of 17 residues. This CDR3 is CASSELKQGRKNTEAFF. Here the CDR3 DNA reads TGCGCCAGCAGTGAGCTCAAACAGGGAAGGAAAAACACTGAAGCTTTCTTT.

The chain has TRBV10-3 and TRBJ2-1; D is undetermined. V was trimmed by 3 bases and J by 3 bases, leaving 3 bases between them. CDR3 length: 12 residues. Germline assignment: CDR1 ENHRY and CDR2 SYGVKD. The CDR3 region is CAISDYYNEQFF. As DNA, the CDR3 is TGTGCCATCAGTGACTACTACAATGAGCAGTTCTTC.

The chain uses TRBV19 and TRBJ2-7; D unclear. Germline V gene sequence: CDR1 LNHDA, CDR2 SQIVND (reference sequence). There are 14 residues in the CDR3. Trimming removed 3 bases from V and 2 bases from J, with 11 bases in between. The CDR3 nucleotides read TGTGCCAGTAGTATTTCTCCGGTAACCTACGAGCAGTACTTC. Residues: CASSISPVTYEQYF.

The J gene is TRBJ1-4, the V gene TRBV27; D is unclear. V lost 1 base to trimming and J lost 4 bases, with 16 bases between them. Germline V gene lookup returns CDR1 MNHEY and CDR2 SMNVEV (reference sequence). The CDR3 has 17 residues. For the CDR3, the DNA is TGTGCCAGCAGTTTATTACGTTCCAGCACCGATAATGAAAAACTGTTTTTT. Translated: CASSLLRSSTDNEKLFF.

The CDR3 here is CATSDLGNRDEQFF. For the CDR3, the DNA is TGTGCCACCAGTGATCTAGGAAACAGGGATGAGCAGTTCTTC. V and J are TRBV24-1 and TRBJ2-1, with D possibly being TRBD1 (6 bases). Germline CDR1 reads KGHDR; CDR2 reads SFDVKD. This CDR3 spans 14 amino acids. Trimming left V 3 bases short and J 8 bases short, with 13 bases between.

The chain uses TRBV21-1 and TRBJ2-7; the DNA was not compared with TRBD2, the D call given in the table. TRBV21-1 is listed as a pseudogene. CDR3 size: 14 residues. The CDR3 DNA is TGTGCCAGCAGTAAAACGAAACCGCGAAGCCAGCAGTACTTC. Encoded protein: CASSKTKPRSQQYF.

This chain uses TRBV7-9 with TRBJ2-1; TRBD2 aligns across 9 bases. J gave up 7 bases and V 1 base, and 5 bases lay outside the gene matches. The CDR3 is 15 amino acids. Germline assignment: CDR1 SEHNR and CDR2 FQNEAQ (reference sequence). DNA of the CDR3: TGTGCCAGCAGCTTAGGTTCTAGCGGGGCGAATGAGCAGTTCTTC. Protein product: CASSLGSSGANEQFF.

This sequence joins TRBV7-6 and TRBJ1-1; D not resolved. V was pared by 0 bases and J by 2 bases, with 10 bases between. The CDR3 loop spans 15 amino acids. CDR1 is SGHVS and CDR2 is FNYEAQ in the germline V gene. The CDR3 DNA is TGTGCCAGCAGCTTAGCGCTAACAGCAAACACTGAAGCTTTCTTT. Protein sequence: CASSLALTANTEAFF.

This chain links TRBV4-1 with TRBJ1-3, with D possibly TRBD1 on 5 matching bases. The V and J ends lost 1 base and 0 bases respectively, with 19 bases between them. CDR3 length: 19 residues. The germline CDR1 and CDR2 sequences are MGHRA and YSYEKL. CDR3 sequence (DNA): TGCGCCAGCAGCCAAGTGGTCGGGAGCAGGGAAGGCTCTGGAAACACCATATATTTT. Its translation: CASSQVVGSREGSGNTIYF.

The chain couples TRBV5-4 to TRBJ1-5; D unclear. The V gene lost 0 bases and the J gene lost 9 bases, with 7 bases spanning the gap. CDR3 length equals 12 residues. Germline values: CDR1 SGHNT, CDR2 YYREEE (reference sequence). This chain's CDR3 is CASSLAAGPQHF. In nucleotides, the CDR3 is TGTGCCAGCAGCTTGGCGGCCGGGCCCCAGCATTTT. Together with reference TRBV5-4 and TRBJ1-5, the CDR3 gives the full variable domain: ETGVTQSPTHLIKTRGQQVTLRCSSQSGHNTVSWYQQALGQGPQFIFQYYREEENGRGNFPPRFSGLQFPNYSSELNVNALELDDSALYLCASSLAAGPQHFGDGTRLSIL.

The chain joins TRBV9 to TRBJ1-2; the match to TRBD1 covers 7 bases. The germline gives CDR1 SGDLS, CDR2 YYNGEE. V lost 5 bases, J lost 8 bases, and 9 bases stayed unmatched. The CDR3 loop spans 13 amino acids. The CDR3 here is CASRKTGTEGYTF. The CDR3 DNA reads as TGTGCCAGCAGAAAAACAGGGACAGAGGGCTACACCTTC.

The rearrangement links TRBV19 to TRBJ2-7; TRBD2 matches 11 bases. The V gene end was trimmed by 3 bases and the J gene end by 3 bases; junction bases not matched to a gene: 1. This CDR3 has 14 amino acids. CDR1 and CDR2 from the germline V gene are LNHDA and SQIVND (reference sequence). CDR3 coding DNA: TGTGCCAGTAGTATGACTAGCGGGAACTACGAGCAGTACTTC. Translation gives CASSMTSGNYEQYF. Full variable domain (rest looked up from reference TRBV19 and TRBJ2-7): DGGITQSPKYLFRKEGQNVTLSCEQNLNHDAMYWYRQDPGQGLRLIYYSQIVNDFQKGDIAEGYSVSREKKESFPLTVTSAQKNPTAFYLCASSMTSGNYEQYFGPGTRLTVT.

V usage is TRBV7-9 and J usage is TRBJ2-4; 7 nucleotides align to TRBD2. Trimming cost V 3 bases and J 4 bases; bases outside gene matches: 3. Germline lookup yields CDR1 SEHNR and CDR2 FQNEAQ (reference sequence). CDR3 length: 14 amino acids. The CDR3: CASSFGLGKNIQYF. For the CDR3, the DNA is TGTGCCAGCAGCTTTGGACTAGGGAAAAACATTCAGTACTTC.

This clone was seen more than once but under ten times. The rearrangement uses TRBV7-9 and TRBJ1-5; 9 bases fit TRBD1. CDR1 SEHNR and CDR2 FQNEAQ come from the germline V gene (reference sequence). The CDR3 is made up of 15 amino acids. V dropped 5 bases and J dropped 6; count of bases not matched to a gene: 8. For the CDR3, the DNA is TGTGCCAGCAGCATCACAGGGGGCGACGGTCAGCCCCAGCATTTT. Its protein product is CASSITGGDGQPQHF.

V gene TRBV12-3 or TRBV12-4 combines with J gene TRBJ2-1, with 11 bases that match TRBD2. The CDR3 has 12 amino acids. J lost 14 bases, V lost 6 bases, and 6 bases had no gene match. CDR3 coding DNA: TGTGCCAGCAGGGTAGCGGGGGGGCCTGAGTTCTTC. It yields the protein CASRVAGGPEFF.